This paragraph covers one T cell receptor (beta chain) sequence. The data belong to a study of T cell responses to AZD1222 COVID-19 vaccine. Per the germline V gene, CDR1 is SGHNT and CDR2 is YENEEA. CDR3 length equals 12 residues. Trimming left V 3 bases short and J 5 bases short, with 7 bases between. Repertoires were generated with immunoSEQ multiplex PCR, while TCRdb's copy carries only in-frame clones and drops some. The profile shows more than 150,000 clones, just over 90% of them singletons. This chain joins TRBV11-3 and TRBJ1-1; D not certain. The sample was peripheral blood, taken 28 days after the second AZD1222 dose. The receptor comes from an adult who received the AZD1222 COVID-19 vaccine. CDR3 amino acids: CASSFGWTEAFF. As DNA, the CDR3 is TGTGCCAGCAGCTTTGGCTGGACTGAAGCTTTCTTT. Combining the CDR3 with reference TRBV11-3 and TRBJ1-1 gives the whole variable domain EAGVVQSPRYKIIEKKQPVAFWCNPISGHNTLYWYLQNLGQGPELLIRYENEEAVDDSQLPKDRFSAERLKGVDSTLKIQPAELGDSAVYLCASSFGWTEAFFGQGTRLTVV.